Below are 19 T cell receptor beta chains sequenced from a single sample in a study of CD4 T cells in relation to SARS-CoV-2 and coronaviruses. Profiling relied on immunoSEQ multiplex PCR, and the TCRdb table lists in-frame clones only, not all of them. The repertoire includes 15,000 to 20,000 clones, 60% to 75% of them detected once, and over 25% sits in the top ten. The antigens these receptors bind are not known. The unexposed donors gave CD4+ T cells in about 2010-2019, prior to COVID-19. CD4+ T cells were isolated from the cells after roughly 11 days of culture. The sample taken for sequencing was CD4+ T cells from PBMCs, cultured in vitro. The source is a human donor in good health.

This chain uses TRBV24-1 with TRBJ2-1; 8 positions agree with TRBD1. Germline V gives CDR1 KGHDR, CDR2 SFDVKD. The CDR3 loop spans 16 amino acids. The V segment lost 4 bases and the J segment 1 base; nucleotides outside the gene matches: 5. CDR3 amino acids: CATSDPDRGSYNEQFF. The CDR3 region has the DNA TGTGCCACCAGTGACCCCGACAGGGGATCCTACAATGAGCAGTTCTTC.

The V gene is TRBV7-2, the J gene TRBJ2-7, with 8 bases that match TRBD2. The germline gives CDR1 SGHTA, CDR2 FQGNSA. The CDR3 is 16 amino acids. Losses at the gene ends were 5 bases for V and 3 bases for J; bases not matched to a gene: 12. CDR3: CASSRLHPGLDYEQYF. CDR3 DNA sequence: TGTGCCAGCAGCCGCCTACATCCGGGACTAGACTACGAGCAGTACTTC.

This clone was seen a few times. The V gene is TRBV12-3 or TRBV12-4, the J gene TRBJ1-2, with D possibly being TRBD1 (5 bases). This CDR3 region has 13 residues. Trimming stripped 5 bases from V and 2 bases from J, with 9 bases between. CDR3 amino acids: CASSLTENYGYTF. DNA for the CDR3: TGTGCCAGCAGTCTGACAGAAAACTATGGCTACACCTTC.

The chain has TRBV3-1 (or the pseudogene TRBV3-2) and TRBJ2-1; D remains ambiguous. This CDR3 region has 13 residues. CDR1 is LGHDT, CDR2 YNNKEL, per germline (reference sequence). V was shortened by 4 bases and J by 5 bases, with 9 bases between the two germline ends. The CDR3: CASSRAPHNEQFF. The CDR3 DNA follows: TGTGCCAGCAGCCGTGCCCCCCACAATGAGCAGTTCTTC.

The J gene is TRBJ2-1, the V gene TRBV5-1; D is unclear. Germline V gives CDR1 SGHRS, CDR2 YFSETQ. This CDR3 is 12 amino acids long. V gave up 4 bases and J gave up 9 bases, with 11 bases separating them. In DNA form, the CDR3 reads TGCGCCAGCAGCCTGCAAGTCGCTGAGCAGTTCTTC. This encodes CASSLQVAEQFF.

The chain combines TRBV7-8 with TRBJ1-2, with unresolved D. Trimming took off 3 bases at V and 4 bases at J, with 21 bases between the two ends. This CDR3 has 17 residues. The germline CDR1 and CDR2 sequences are SGHVS and FQNEAQ. CDR3 in DNA: TGTGCCAGCAGCTTCAGCTTGGGGTCAGCCTCCTCCTATGGCTACACCTTC. Protein: CASSFSLGSASSYGYTF.

This clone appeared once. The chain links TRBV7-9 to TRBJ2-6; weak D call: TRBD1 (6 bases). The V gene lost 2 bases and the J gene lost 0 bases, with 17 bases spanning the gap. This CDR3 contains 19 residues. Germline assignment: CDR1 SEHNR and CDR2 FQNEAQ (reference sequence). The CDR3 sequence is CASSLLRTAEHSGANVLTF. Written as DNA, the CDR3 is TGTGCCAGCAGCTTACTCAGGACAGCCGAACACTCTGGGGCCAACGTCCTGACTTTC.

The V gene is TRBV11-2, the J gene TRBJ2-3; D possibly corresponds to TRBD1 (6 bases). CDR1 is SGHAT and CDR2 is FQNNGV in the germline V gene. With 1 base removed from V and 1 base from J, the gap between germline ends came to 6 bases. The CDR3 is made up of 14 amino acids. In DNA form, the CDR3 reads TGTGCCAGCAGCTTAGGACAGGGCACAGATACGCAGTATTTT. Its protein is CASSLGQGTDTQYF. Drawing the rest from reference TRBV11-2 and TRBJ2-3, the complete variable domain is EAGVAQSPRYKIIEKRQSVAFWCNPISGHATLYWYQQILGQGPKLLIQFQNNGVVDDSQLPKDRFSAERLKGVDSTLKIQPAKLEDSAVYLCASSLGQGTDTQYFGPGTRLTVL.

The CDR3 nucleotides are TGTGCCAGCAGACGACAGGGGCTAAACCCATATAGCAATCAGCCCCAGCATTTT. Translating it yields CASRRQGLNPYSNQPQHF. J is TRBJ1-5 and V is TRBV6-6, with 8 bases fitting TRBD1. With 6 bases clipped from V and 0 bases from J, the junction kept 13 bases outside the gene matches. The germline gives CDR1 MNHNY, CDR2 SVGAGI (reference sequence). The CDR3 contains 18 residues.

The chain employs TRBV6-1 and TRBJ1-3, with D possibly matching TRBD1 (5 bases). This CDR3 has 15 residues. Looked up from germline, CDR1 is MNHNS and CDR2 is SASEGT. The V end was cut by 1 base, the J end by 7 bases, with 14 bases between. The CDR3 here is CASSEVDSPRNTIYF. DNA for the CDR3: TGTGCCAGCAGTGAAGTCGACAGTCCCAGGAACACCATATATTTT.

The chain couples TRBV23-1 to TRBJ2-5; no clear D gene. TRBV23-1 is noted as an ORF with a role that remains uncertain. The CDR3 extends over 12 amino acids. Between the trimmed V and J ends, which lost 4 bases and 5 bases, there was a span of 8 bases. For the CDR3, the DNA is TGCGCCAGCAGTCCGGCGACGGAGACCCAGTACTTC. Encoded protein: CASSPATETQYF.

The rearrangement uses TRBV2 and TRBJ1-1, with D hard to call. The CDR3 is 13 residues long. Germline CDR1 and CDR2: SNHLY and FYNNEI. V was trimmed by 7 bases and J by 1 base, leaving 10 bases between them. CDR3 in DNA: TGTGCCAGCACCTCCGGGAGGAACACTGAAGCTTTCTTT. Amino acid sequence: CASTSGRNTEAFF.

This clone was seen a single time. V usage is TRBV20-1 and J usage is TRBJ2-7, with TRBD1 identical over 8 bases. The CDR3 covers 11 residues. V dropped 7 bases and J dropped 5; count of bases not matched to a gene: 4. Germline V gene data show CDR1 as DFQATT and CDR2 as SNEGSKA (reference sequence). CDR3 coding DNA: TGCAGTGGCCAACAGGGGGACGAGCAGTACTTC. It is translated as CSGQQGDEQYF.

The rearrangement joins TRBV3-1 (or the pseudogene TRBV3-2) to TRBJ1-5, with D unresolved. The CDR3 runs to 12 residues. Trimming left V 0 bases short and J 7 bases short, with 4 bases between. Germline values: CDR1 LGHDT, CDR2 YNNKEL (reference sequence). CDR3 sequence (DNA): TGTGCCAGCAGCCAAGAAGAGCAGCCCCAGCATTTT. Translated: CASSQEEQPQHF.

This clone was recorded a few times. This chain uses TRBV27 with TRBJ1-1; D not resolved. This CDR3 spans 14 amino acids. CDR1 is MNHEY, CDR2 SMNVEV, per germline (reference sequence). The V gene lost 8 bases and the J gene lost 1 base, with 14 bases spanning the gap. The CDR3 coding sequence is TGTGCCAGCCGTTGGGATGCTCGGAACACTGAAGCTTTCTTT. Translation: CASRWDARNTEAFF.

The rearrangement joins TRBV2 to TRBJ2-5; TRBD2 is a possible D gene (5 bases). The CDR3 has 11 residues. V lost 7 bases to trimming and J lost 5 bases, with 8 bases between them. Germline CDR1 reads SNHLY; CDR2 reads FYNNEI. The CDR3 nucleotides are TGTGCCAGCACCACTAGGGAGACCCAGTACTTC. Amino acids: CASTTRETQYF.

The chain uses TRBV19 and TRBJ2-1; TRBD2 matches 9 bases. This CDR3 spans 15 amino acids. CDR1 and CDR2 (germline): LNHDA, SQIVND (reference sequence). CDR3 DNA sequence: TGTGCGACCTCACCTTTAGCGGGAGACTACAATGAGCAGTTCTTC. Encoded protein: CATSPLAGDYNEQFF.

V and J are TRBV5-1 and TRBJ1-3; tentative D call: TRBD1 (5 bases). Trimming shortened V by 1 base and J by 4 bases, and 18 bases separated the two germline ends. The CDR3 extends over 17 amino acids. The germline V gene encodes CDR1 SGHRS and CDR2 YFSETQ. CDR3 residues: CASSLSWGGPGGNTIYF. CDR3 nucleotides: TGCGCCAGCAGCTTGAGTTGGGGCGGTCCGGGAGGAAACACCATATATTTT.

This clone was seen more than once but under ten times. The chain has TRBV10-3 and TRBJ1-1, with D perhaps matching TRBD1 (5 bases). Germline V gene sequence: CDR1 ENHRY, CDR2 SYGVKD. V lost 8 bases to trimming and J lost 0 bases, with 13 bases between them. This CDR3 region has 14 residues. The CDR3 spells CAIRGASVNTEAFF. In DNA, the CDR3 is TGTGCCATCCGTGGGGCCAGCGTGAACACTGAAGCTTTCTTT.